The 10 T cell receptor beta chains below were found in one sample sequenced in a study of T cell changes during pregnancy in multiple sclerosis. The assay was immunoSEQ multiplex PCR, and TCRdb's table has in-frame clones only and misses some. In the table there are approximately 60,000 clones, roughly 89% of which are singletons. Sequences were obtained from peripheral blood from another person, used as feeder cells. These TCRs come from a human donor whose cells served as feeder cells for cultures in a pregnancy study.

J is TRBJ2-5 and V is TRBV19; D perhaps matches TRBD1 (5 bases). Germline CDR1 and CDR2: LNHDA and SQIVND (reference sequence). V was pared by 5 bases and J by 0 bases, with 16 bases between. This CDR3 contains 16 residues. The CDR3 DNA reads as TGTGCCAGTAGTTCCCCTTCACAGGCGTACCAAGAGACCCAGTACTTC. Translated, it gives CASSSPSQAYQETQYF.

This sequence joins TRBV2 and TRBJ2-3, with D perhaps matching TRBD1 or TRBD2 (6 bases each). V was clipped by 7 bases and J by 7 bases, with 12 bases between them. Germline V lookup: CDR1 SNHLY, CDR2 FYNNEI. CDR3 length: 12 amino acids. As DNA, the CDR3 is TGTGCCAGCAAAACCGGGGGCTATACGCAGTATTTT. Translating gives CASKTGGYTQYF.

J is TRBJ1-2 and V is TRBV5-4; D unclear. Per germline, CDR1 SGHNT and CDR2 YYREEE (reference sequence). V was trimmed by 0 bases and J by 4 bases, leaving 10 bases between them. The CDR3 runs 14 residues. The CDR3 is CASSLGSGTYGYTF. The CDR3 coding sequence is TGTGCCAGCAGCTTGGGTTCAGGCACCTATGGCTACACCTTC.

The chain couples TRBV19 to TRBJ2-3; D possibly corresponds to TRBD2 (6 bases). This CDR3 comprises 16 residues. V was clipped by 5 bases and J by 0 bases, with 15 bases between them. CDR1 LNHDA and CDR2 SQIVND come from the germline V gene (reference sequence). Here the CDR3 reads CASSPTSRGSTDTQYF. The CDR3 DNA follows: TGTGCCAGTAGTCCCACTAGCCGGGGTAGCACAGATACGCAGTATTTT.

This rearrangement joins TRBV30 to TRBJ2-1; the match to TRBD2 covers 8 bases. The CDR3 sequence is 15 residues long. Looked up from germline, CDR1 is GTSNPN and CDR2 is SVGIG (reference sequence). Trimming cost V 0 bases and J 7 bases; bases outside gene matches: 8. CDR3 sequence reads: CAWSVRGGPVNEQFF. CDR3 in DNA: TGTGCCTGGAGTGTTCGGGGGGGGCCGGTTAATGAGCAGTTCTTC.

The gene calls are TRBV7-2 and TRBJ2-7; 7 nucleotides agree with TRBD1. Looked up from germline, CDR1 is SGHTA and CDR2 is FQGNSA. This CDR3 has 14 residues. V was clipped by 4 bases and J by 4 bases; unmatched bases: 7. CDR3 loop: CASSSRQGRYEQYF. CDR3 sequence (DNA): TGTGCCAGCAGCTCAAGACAGGGCCGGTACGAGCAGTACTTC.

The V call is TRBV29-1, the J call TRBJ2-7; 9 bases are a match to TRBD1. From germline, CDR1 is SQVTM and CDR2 ANQGSEA. The CDR3 extends over 13 amino acids. With 6 bases clipped from V and 6 bases from J, the junction kept 9 bases outside the gene matches. The CDR3 DNA sequence: TGCAGCGTGGGGTTGACAGGGGGAGGCGAGCAGTACTTC. Amino acid sequence: CSVGLTGGGEQYF.

This chain connects TRBV29-1 to TRBJ1-1; no clear D. The CDR3 runs to 12 residues. The V gene's germline CDR1 is SQVTM and CDR2 ANQGSEA. V was trimmed by 7 bases and J by 1 base, leaving 10 bases between them. This CDR3 reads CSAEGRNTEAFF. The CDR3 nucleotides are TGCAGCGCCGAGGGCAGGAACACTGAAGCTTTCTTT. Supplemented by reference TRBV29-1 and TRBJ1-1, the full variable domain reads SAVISQKPSRDICQRGTSLTIQCQVDSQVTMMFWYRQQPGQSLTLIATANQGSEATYESGFVIDKFPISRPNLTFSTLTVSNMSPEDSSIYLCSAEGRNTEAFFGQGTRLTVV.

The chain joins TRBV27 to TRBJ2-3; D gene unclear. The germline V and J ends were trimmed by 2 bases and 1 base, with 7 bases remaining between them. The CDR3 length is 14 residues. CDR1 MNHEY and CDR2 SMNVEV come from the germline V gene (reference sequence). In nucleotides, the CDR3 is TGTGCCAGCAGTTTACTGGTGGGCACAGATACGCAGTATTTT. It encodes CASSLLVGTDTQYF.

V is TRBV6-5 and J is TRBJ1-1; possible D gene TRBD1, 5 bases. Germline CDR1 and CDR2: MNHEY and SVGAGI. The CDR3 loop spans 15 amino acids. V lost 2 bases and J lost 0, with 10 bases in between. The CDR3 DNA reads as TGTGCCAGCAGTTACGGCCAGGGTCTGAACACTGAAGCTTTCTTT. It encodes CASSYGQGLNTEAFF.